Described below is a single TCR beta chain sequence and its context. This sample was included in a study of blood T cell repertoires in COVID-19. The overall study: Samples of COVID-19 (acute and convalescent) were obtained from the United States, Italy and Spain. Nucleic acid was either cDNA or gDNA, and it came from T cells, B-cell-depleted T cells, or PBMCs.

Assay used: immunoSEQ multiplex PCR; TCRdb lists only in-frame clones, some missing. The table includes 200,000 to 300,000 clones, roughly 86% detected once. Germline V gives CDR1 SGHRS, CDR2 YFSETQ. With 4 bases removed from V and 7 bases from J, the gap between germline ends came to 8 bases. The CDR3 totals 12 residues. This receptor was taken from a woman younger than 45 with acute COVID-19. The specimen sequenced was PBMCs or T cells enriched from blood (not recorded which). J is TRBJ1-4 and V is TRBV5-1; D not certain. The CDR3 coding sequence is TGCGCCAGCAGCCCCCACGGTGAAAAACTGTTTTTT. Its protein product is CASSPHGEKLFF.